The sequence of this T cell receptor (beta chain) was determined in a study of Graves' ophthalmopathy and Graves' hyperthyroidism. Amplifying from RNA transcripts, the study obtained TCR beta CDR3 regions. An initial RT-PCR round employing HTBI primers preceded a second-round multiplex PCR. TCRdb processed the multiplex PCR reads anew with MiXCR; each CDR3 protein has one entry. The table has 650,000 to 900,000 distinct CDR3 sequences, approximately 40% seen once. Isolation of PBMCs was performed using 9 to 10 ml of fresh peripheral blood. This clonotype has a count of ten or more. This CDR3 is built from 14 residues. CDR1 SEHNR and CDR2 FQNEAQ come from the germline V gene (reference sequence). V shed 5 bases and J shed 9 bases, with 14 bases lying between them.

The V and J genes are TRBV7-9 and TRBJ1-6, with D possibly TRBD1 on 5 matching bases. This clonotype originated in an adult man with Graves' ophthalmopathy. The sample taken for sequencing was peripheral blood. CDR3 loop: CASSRGQGGSPLHF. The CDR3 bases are TGTGCCAGCAGCCGTGGGCAGGGAGGTTCACCCCTCCACTTT.